The 28 T cell receptor beta chains in this list originate from one sample, sequenced in a study of blood T cell repertoires in COVID-19. Clones were read by immunoSEQ multiplex PCR, and TCRdb kept only the in-frame ones, dropping some. The sample carries about 240,000 clones, roughly four fifths recorded once. Sample: peripheral blood. All receptors derive from a woman older than 75 with COVID-19, enrolled during active disease.

The chain is built from TRBV2 and TRBJ1-3, with no clear D. The germline V gene has CDR1 SNHLY and CDR2 FYNNEI. Trimming removed 2 bases from V and 5 bases from J, with 4 bases in between. There are 12 residues in the CDR3. CDR3 protein: CASSEQRNTIYF. CDR3 DNA sequence: TGTGCCAGCAGTGAACAGAGAAACACCATATATTTT.

V and J are TRBV5-4 and TRBJ1-1; D ambiguous. Deletions cut 6 bases from V and 1 base from J, with 19 bases between. Germline V gene lookup returns CDR1 SGHNT and CDR2 YYREEE (reference sequence). The CDR3 length is 16 residues. CDR3 in amino acids: CASTWGGSLPNTEAFF. The DNA for the CDR3 is TGTGCCAGCACCTGGGGAGGGTCCTTGCCGAACACTGAAGCTTTCTTT. The variable domain in full, completed from reference TRBV5-4 and TRBJ1-1, reads ETGVTQSPTHLIKTRGQQVTLRCSSQSGHNTVSWYQQALGQGPQFIFQYYREEENGRGNFPPRFSGLQFPNYSSELNVNALELDDSALYLCASTWGGSLPNTEAFFGQGTRLTVV.

This clone was seen more than once but under ten times. The rearrangement uses TRBV6-6 and TRBJ2-2; TRBD2 is a possible D gene (6 bases). The CDR3 has 15 residues. Germline values: CDR1 MNHNY, CDR2 SVGAGI (reference sequence). V was pared by 0 bases and J by 8 bases, with 13 bases between. The DNA for the CDR3 is TGTGCCAGCAGTTACTCGAGGGACTTAGTGGGGGAGCTGTTTTTT. Encoded protein: CASSYSRDLVGELFF.

The V call is TRBV4-2, the J call TRBJ1-5; the D is unclear. CDR3 length equals 17 residues. Germline CDR1 is LGHNA and CDR2 is YNFKEQ. Trimming took 1 base from V and 3 from J, leaving 16 bases between them. CDR3 in DNA: TGTGCCAGCAGCCAAGTCCTCGCCGGGGAGAACAATCAGCCCCAGCATTTT. The encoded protein is CASSQVLAGENNQPQHF.

The V and J genes are TRBV3-1 (or the pseudogene TRBV3-2) and TRBJ1-3, with 8 bases identical to TRBD1. This CDR3 spans 15 amino acids. Germline CDR1 and CDR2: LGHDT and YNNKEL (reference sequence). The ends lost 4 bases at V and 3 bases at J; junction bases unmatched: 5. CDR3 sequence: CASSLPGGRGNTIYF. CDR3 nucleotides: TGTGCCAGCAGCCTCCCAGGGGGCCGTGGAAACACCATATATTTT.

This clone came up once. This chain connects TRBV27 to TRBJ1-5; TRBD1 matches at 10 bases. There are 15 residues in the CDR3. CDR1 is MNHEY, CDR2 SMNVEV, per germline (reference sequence). Trimming took 6 bases from V and 3 from J; bases not matched to a gene: 5. The CDR3 DNA reads as TGTGCCAGCAGGCGGGACAGGGGTTTCAATCAGCCCCAGCATTTT. Translation gives CASRRDRGFNQPQHF.

This clone has just a few counts. V usage is TRBV18 and J usage is TRBJ2-3; 11 bases line up with TRBD2. The germline CDR1 and CDR2 sequences are KGHSH and LQKENI. The ends lost 4 bases at V and 5 bases at J; junction bases unmatched: 8. This CDR3 has 16 amino acids. This CDR3 is CASSRTGTSGRDTQYF. In nucleotides, the CDR3 is TGTGCCAGCTCACGTACCGGGACTAGCGGTAGAGATACGCAGTATTTT. The full variable domain, rest sourced from reference TRBV18 and TRBJ2-3, is NAGVMQNPRHLVRRRGQEARLRCSPMKGHSHVYWYRQLPEEGLKFMVYLQKENIIDESGMPKERFSAEFPKEGPSILRIQQVVRGDSAAYFCASSRTGTSGRDTQYFGPGTRLTVL.

V is TRBV7-2 and J is TRBJ2-3, with 10 bases lining up with TRBD1. CDR3 length: 15 residues. Germline CDR1 and CDR2: SGHTA and FQGNSA. J was trimmed by 10 bases and V by 3 bases; bases with no gene match: 10. The chain's CDR3 is CASSFGDRGAGAQYF. The CDR3 DNA is TGTGCCAGCAGCTTTGGGGACAGGGGTGCCGGGGCGCAGTATTTT.

This clone appeared a single time. The V call is TRBV7-2, the J call TRBJ2-6; no definite D call. V lost 2 bases and J lost 1, with 6 bases in between. CDR3 length equals 15 residues. CDR1 is SGHTA and CDR2 is FQGNSA in the germline V gene. In DNA, the CDR3 is TGTGCCAGCAGCTTACAAGCATCTGGGGCCAACGTCCTGACTTTC. This translates into CASSLQASGANVLTF. Based on the CDR3 plus reference TRBV7-2 and TRBJ2-6, the full variable domain is GAGVSQSPSNKVTEKGKDVELRCDPISGHTALYWYRQSLGQGLEFLIYFQGNSAPDKSGLPSDRFSAERTGGSVSTLTIQRTQQEDSAVYLCASSLQASGANVLTFGAGSRLTVL.

This clone occurred a few times. The chain has TRBV21-1 and TRBJ1-4; the table gives TRBD1 as D, unverified against the DNA. TRBV21-1 is designated a pseudogene. The length of the CDR3 is 14 residues. The chain's CDR3 is CASSKGQGAEKLFF. In DNA, the CDR3 is TGTGCCAGCAGCAAAGGACAGGGGGCTGAAAAACTGTTTTTT.

The gene calls are TRBV4-1 and TRBJ2-1; 13 bases align to TRBD2. The germline gives CDR1 MGHRA, CDR2 YSYEKL. This CDR3 spans 17 amino acids. V trimming: 1 base; J trimming: 7 bases; junction bases outside the gene matches: 7. The CDR3 nucleotides read TGCGCCAGCAGCCAAGGCCCACTAGCGGGGGGGCGAAATGAGCAGTTCTTC. Translating it yields CASSQGPLAGGRNEQFF.

V and J are TRBV15 and TRBJ1-1; 9 bases line up with TRBD1. The ends lost 5 bases at V and 1 base at J; junction bases unmatched: 2. CDR1 LNHNV and CDR2 YYDKDF come from the germline V gene (reference sequence). There are 14 residues in the CDR3. CDR3 in DNA: TGTGCCACCAGCGAACAGGGGGCGAACACTGAAGCTTTCTTT. This translates into CATSEQGANTEAFF.

In this sample, this clone turned up many times. The J gene is TRBJ1-2, the V gene TRBV19; D not certain. Trimming pared 0 bases from V and 13 bases from J, leaving 21 bases between. Germline assignment: CDR1 LNHDA and CDR2 SQIVND (reference sequence). This CDR3 is 15 amino acids long. Here the CDR3 reads CASSIDGLGRRKFTF. For the CDR3, the DNA is TGTGCCAGTAGTATAGACGGACTCGGCAGGAGGAAGTTCACCTTC.

The CDR3 loop reads CASSPGTRGREQFF. The CDR3 DNA sequence: TGTGCCAGCAGCCCCGGGACTAGGGGAAGGGAGCAGTTCTTC. The chain carries TRBV11-2 and TRBJ2-1; 8 bases are a match to TRBD2. J gave up 10 bases and V 5 bases, and 10 bases lay outside the gene matches. Germline-derived CDR1 and CDR2 are SGHAT and FQNNGV. The CDR3 extends over 14 amino acids.

In its sample, this clone was seen once. V usage is TRBV19 and J usage is TRBJ2-1; perhaps TRBD1 as D (6 bases). Per the germline V gene, CDR1 is LNHDA and CDR2 is SQIVND (reference sequence). The CDR3 is 15 amino acids. V was pared by 6 bases and J by 0 bases, with 12 bases between. The CDR3 nucleotides read TGTGCCAGTAGCTCAACAGGGTCCTCCTACAATGAGCAGTTCTTC. Translating it yields CASSSTGSSYNEQFF.

The chain uses TRBV5-6 and TRBJ2-1; 8 bases line up with TRBD1. Trimming removed 5 bases from V and 4 bases from J; junction bases left unmatched: 11. This CDR3 contains 16 residues. The germline V gene has CDR1 SGHDT and CDR2 YYEEEE. CDR3 amino acids: CASRSSGTGLYNEQFF. The CDR3 DNA reads as TGTGCCAGCAGGTCCTCCGGGACAGGACTTTACAATGAGCAGTTCTTC.

The chain joins TRBV18 to TRBJ1-5; possible D gene TRBD1, 6 bases. In germline, CDR1 is KGHSH, CDR2 LQKENI. The V end lost 3 bases, the J end lost 4 bases, and 10 bases lay between the germline ends. This CDR3 contains 14 residues. CDR3 nucleotides: TGTGCCAGCTCACCCGGACAGCCTAATCAGCCCCAGCATTTT. Protein: CASSPGQPNQPQHF.

The chain recombines TRBV3-1 (or the pseudogene TRBV3-2) with TRBJ1-3, with D unresolved. Germline loops: CDR1 LGHDT, CDR2 YNNKEL (reference sequence). V was pared by 4 bases and J by 0 bases, with 10 bases between. The CDR3 spans 15 residues. The CDR3 loop is CASSLLRSSGNTIYF. The CDR3 region has the DNA TGTGCCAGCAGCCTCCTTCGGAGCTCTGGAAACACCATATATTTT.

This sequence joins TRBV6-5 and TRBJ2-3, with TRBD1 matching over 7 bases. The V segment lost 6 bases and the J segment 2 bases; nucleotides outside the gene matches: 5. The germline V gene has CDR1 MNHEY and CDR2 SVGAGI. This CDR3 has 14 residues. The DNA of the CDR3 is TGTGCCAGCAGGAGGGACAGTCCCACAGATACGCAGTATTTT. It translates to CASRRDSPTDTQYF.

This sequence joins TRBV21-1 and TRBJ1-3; TRBD1, as called in the table, went unchecked against the DNA. TRBV21-1 is a documented pseudogene. The CDR3 consists of 16 residues. The CDR3 nucleotides read TGTGCCAGCAGCAAAGGTTGGGGCGAGGCAGGAAACACCATATATTTT. It is translated as CASSKGWGEAGNTIYF.

This chain uses TRBV9 with TRBJ2-7; the match to TRBD2 covers 10 bases. CDR3 length equals 16 residues. Germline lookup yields CDR1 SGDLS and CDR2 YYNGEE. V gave up 0 bases and J gave up 4 bases; unmatched junction bases: 7. CDR3 bases: TGTGCCAGCAGCGTAGGTGAGCGGGAGGGGACTTACGAGCAGTACTTC. Residues: CASSVGEREGTYEQYF.

This clone was seen more than once but under ten times. This chain connects TRBV7-9 to TRBJ1-1; D ambiguous. This CDR3 is 11 amino acids long. Looked up from germline, CDR1 is SEHNR and CDR2 is FQNEAQ (reference sequence). V gave up 5 bases and J gave up 14 bases, with 15 bases separating them. CDR3 in DNA: TGTGCCAGCAGCCCAGACGCAGGTCTATTCTTT. Residues: CASSPDAGLFF.

This clone was found once. V is TRBV30 and J is TRBJ2-3; 11 nucleotides align to TRBD2. The junction had 5 bases not matched to a gene; V was cut back by 3 bases and J by 3 bases. Germline CDR1 is GTSNPN and CDR2 is SVGIG (reference sequence). CDR3 length: 15 amino acids. The CDR3 coding sequence is TGTGCCTGGAGCGTAGCGGGAGGGCCAACAGATACGCAGTATTTT. Protein: CAWSVAGGPTDTQYF.

This chain uses TRBV5-5 with TRBJ2-7, with D possibly matching TRBD2 (6 bases). The CDR3 is 17 amino acids. Germline lookup yields CDR1 SGHKS and CDR2 YYEKEE (reference sequence). Trimming removed 3 bases at V and 2 bases at J, with 21 bases between. The DNA for the CDR3 is TGTGCCAGCAGCTCGGGGCGTGGGACTTATTCAGCCTACGAGCAGTACTTC. Translating gives CASSSGRGTYSAYEQYF.

The chain joins TRBV28 to TRBJ1-1; D is unresolved. Germline CDR1 MDHEN, CDR2 SYDVKM. The CDR3 spans 12 residues. The V end was cut by 3 bases, the J end by 7 bases, with 9 bases between. CDR3 nucleotides: TGTGCCAGCAGTTTTACTACAAGTGAAGCTTTCTTT. Protein sequence: CASSFTTSEAFF. Combining the CDR3 with reference TRBV28 and TRBJ1-1 gives the whole variable domain DVKVTQSSRYLVKRTGEKVFLECVQDMDHENMFWYRQDPGLGLRLIYFSYDVKMKEKGDIPEGYSVSREKKERFSLILESASTNQTSMYLCASSFTTSEAFFGQGTRLTVV.

This chain uses TRBV27 with TRBJ1-4; D unresolved. Trimming shortened V by 1 base and J by 4 bases, and 13 bases separated the two germline ends. The CDR3 totals 16 residues. Germline loops: CDR1 MNHEY, CDR2 SMNVEV (reference sequence). CDR3 bases: TGTGCCAGCAGTTTATTAGCAGGCCGGGGTAATGAAAAACTGTTTTTT. It is translated as CASSLLAGRGNEKLFF.

V gene TRBV5-4 combines with J gene TRBJ1-4; D is possibly TRBD1 (6 bases). This CDR3 contains 15 residues. The germline gives CDR1 SGHNT, CDR2 YYREEE (reference sequence). The V end lost 0 bases, the J end lost 11 bases, and 17 bases lay between the germline ends. This chain's CDR3 is CASSLDPTRGMKLFF. The CDR3 DNA is TGTGCCAGCAGCTTGGACCCTACCAGGGGTATGAAACTGTTTTTT. The full variable domain, completed using reference TRBV5-4 and TRBJ1-4, is ETGVTQSPTHLIKTRGQQVTLRCSSQSGHNTVSWYQQALGQGPQFIFQYYREEENGRGNFPPRFSGLQFPNYSSELNVNALELDDSALYLCASSLDPTRGMKLFFGSGTQLSVL.

The chain recombines TRBV9 with TRBJ1-4; the D gene is possibly TRBD1 (5 bases). Germline V gene data show CDR1 as SGDLS and CDR2 as YYNGEE. The CDR3 is made up of 15 amino acids. V lost 0 bases to trimming and J lost 5 bases, with 11 bases between them. As DNA, the CDR3 is TGTGCCAGCAGCGTAGATCCCCAGGGCAATGAAAAACTGTTTTTT. It yields the protein CASSVDPQGNEKLFF. The variable domain in full, completed from reference TRBV9 and TRBJ1-4, reads DSGVTQTPKHLITATGQRVTLRCSPRSGDLSVYWYQQSLDQGLQFLIQYYNGEERAKGNILERFSAQQFPDLHSELNLSSLELGDSALYFCASSVDPQGNEKLFFGSGTQLSVL.